The 26 T cell receptor beta chains presented below share a single source sample, sequenced in a study of T cells in Graves' hyperthyroidism and ophthalmopathy. Amplification of TCR beta CDR3 regions was performed using RNA transcripts as template. TCR CDR3 regions were first amplified by RT-PCR with HTBI primers. MiXCR, run by TCRdb on the multiplex PCR reads, gives a single entry per CDR3 protein. The sample has around 700,000 distinct CDR3 sequences, 30% to 40% seen once. The material sequenced was blood. The receptors derive from a woman aged 40 to 55 with Graves' hyperthyroidism.

This clonotype was counted ten times or more. V and J are TRBV7-6 and TRBJ2-5; a weak D match, TRBD2 (6 bases). The CDR3 sequence is 15 residues long. CDR1 and CDR2 from the germline V gene are SGHVS and FNYEAQ. V was pared by 6 bases and J by 0 bases, with 14 bases between. The CDR3 DNA reads as TGTGCCAGCAGTTCGGAGGGCCCGTACCAAGAGACCCAGTACTTC. This encodes CASSSEGPYQETQYF.

This clonotype was recorded a few times. V and J are TRBV14 and TRBJ1-2; 9 positions match TRBD1. The germline gives CDR1 SGHDN, CDR2 FVKESK. The length of the CDR3 is 14 residues. J gave up 5 bases and V 2 bases, and 3 bases lay outside the gene matches. The CDR3 reads CASSQTGQGYGYTF. CDR3 DNA: TGTGCCAGCAGCCAAACGGGACAGGGTTATGGCTACACCTTC.

V usage is TRBV20-1 and J usage is TRBJ1-3; a weak D match, TRBD1 (6 bases). V was pared by 3 bases and J by 0 bases, with 12 bases between. The germline CDR1 and CDR2 sequences are DFQATT and SNEGSKA (reference sequence). This CDR3 is 15 amino acids long. The CDR3 spells CSASDGQPSGNTIYF. CDR3 coding DNA: TGCAGTGCTAGTGACGGACAGCCCTCTGGAAACACCATATATTTT.

This clonotype came up a few times. The rearrangement links TRBV5-1 to TRBJ2-5; 12 bases agree with TRBD2. The CDR3 consists of 15 residues. Germline V gene sequence: CDR1 SGHRS, CDR2 YFSETQ. V lost 4 bases, J lost 0 bases, and 1 base stayed unmatched. CDR3 DNA: TGCGCCAGCAGCCTAGCGGGAGGGTACCAAGAGACCCAGTACTTC. Translating gives CASSLAGGYQETQYF.

In this sample, this clonotype turned up once. This clone may be a read error of a much larger clone one base away. This chain links TRBV7-9 with TRBJ2-6; D gene unclear. CDR1 and CDR2 from the germline V gene are SEHNR and FQNEAQ (reference sequence). The CDR3 runs 13 residues. The DNA for the CDR3 is TGTGCCAGCAGCTTGTATGGGACCAACGTCCTGACTTTC. This sequence encodes CASSLYGTNVLTF.

There are a few counts of this clonotype. The chain uses TRBV27 and TRBJ1-2; the match to TRBD1 covers 8 bases. This CDR3 is built from 14 residues. Losses at the gene ends were 5 bases for V and 8 bases for J; bases not matched to a gene: 10. The germline V gene has CDR1 MNHEY and CDR2 SMNVEV (reference sequence). The CDR3 DNA reads as TGTGCCAGCAGTCCGGACAGGGTCGTGTACGGCTACACCTTC. Amino acid sequence: CASSPDRVVYGYTF.

This rearrangement joins TRBV29-1 to TRBJ2-2; D is ambiguous. Per the germline V gene, CDR1 is SQVTM and CDR2 is ANQGSEA. Trimming removed 7 bases from V and 6 bases from J, with 9 bases in between. The CDR3 totals 11 residues. The CDR3: CSGGAPGELFF. The DNA of the CDR3 is TGCAGCGGTGGCGCCCCCGGGGAGCTGTTTTTT.

Notes on this clonotype: One end of the junction varies from germline; a read error may be responsible. This sequence joins TRBV24-1 and TRBJ1-5; D uncertain. CDR3 length equals 14 residues. Per the germline V gene, CDR1 is KGHDR and CDR2 is SFDVKD. The chain's CDR3 is CATMAADFNQPQHF. CDR3 DNA sequence: TGCGCCACCATGGCAGCAGACTTCAATCAGCCCCAGCATTTT.

This clonotype was seen only a few times. The CDR3 here is CASSILRGHHDGGYTF. The CDR3 DNA sequence: TGTGCCAGCAGCATACTCAGGGGCCACCACGATGGAGGCTACACCTTC. J is TRBJ1-2 and V is TRBV7-2; TRBD1 might be the D (6 bases). This CDR3 has 16 amino acids. V was clipped by 5 bases and J by 8 bases, with 24 bases between them. Germline V lookup: CDR1 SGHTA, CDR2 FQGNSA. The full variable domain, with the rest looked up from reference TRBV7-2 and TRBJ1-2, is GAGVSQSPSNKVTEKGKDVELRCDPISGHTALYWYRQSLGQGLEFLIYFQGNSAPDKSGLPSDRFSAERTGGSVSTLTIQRTQQEDSAVYLCASSILRGHHDGGYTFGSGTRLTVV.

Note on this clonotype: A junction boundary mismatches the germline segment, possibly from a read error. This chain joins TRBV7-6 and TRBJ2-6, with D possibly called TRBD1 or TRBD2 (5 bases each). CDR3 length equals 16 residues. CDR1 and CDR2 (germline): SGHVS, FNYEAQ. The CDR3 sequence is CASTKTGRSGANVPTF. In nucleotides, the CDR3 is TGTGCCAGCACCAAAACGGGGAGATCTGGGGCCAACGTCCCGACTTTC.

Ten or more counts support this clonotype. V and J are TRBV19 and TRBJ2-7; 9 nucleotides match TRBD2. From germline, CDR1 is LNHDA and CDR2 SQIVND (reference sequence). J gave up 3 bases and V 3 bases, and 9 bases lay outside the gene matches. The CDR3 covers 16 residues. The CDR3 is CASSIRASGNGYEQYF. CDR3 in DNA: TGTGCCAGTAGTATTCGGGCTAGCGGGAATGGCTACGAGCAGTACTTC. The full variable domain, rest sourced from reference TRBV19 and TRBJ2-7, is DGGITQSPKYLFRKEGQNVTLSCEQNLNHDAMYWYRQDPGQGLRLIYYSQIVNDFQKGDIAEGYSVSREKKESFPLTVTSAQKNPTAFYLCASSIRASGNGYEQYFGPGTRLTVT.

About this clonotype: One base away lies a much larger clone, so this may be a sequencing read error. V and J are TRBV5-5 and TRBJ1-5; D unresolved. The V gene lost 2 bases and the J gene lost 0 bases, with 9 bases spanning the gap. The germline CDR1 and CDR2 sequences are SGHKS and YYEKEE (reference sequence). This CDR3 is 15 amino acids long. CDR3 sequence (DNA): TGTGCCAGCAGCTTAGGAGGGATTAGCAATCAGCCCCAGCATTTT. Its translation is CASSLGGISNQPQHF.

The table lists this clonotype with a few counts. V usage is TRBV12-3 or TRBV12-4 and J usage is TRBJ1-5; 8 nucleotides align to TRBD1. CDR3 size: 14 residues. Germline trimming cut 4 bases from V and 5 bases from J; bases unmatched to any gene: 4. CDR3 protein: CASSSSGGHQPQHF. The CDR3 DNA reads as TGTGCCAGCAGTTCGTCAGGGGGCCATCAGCCCCAGCATTTT.

V usage is TRBV7-4 and J usage is TRBJ2-6; TRBD1 is a possible D gene (6 bases). The CDR3 length is 15 residues. Germline V gene lookup returns CDR1 SGHVT and CDR2 SQSDAQ. Trimming stripped 8 bases from V and 2 bases from J, with 13 bases between. This CDR3 is CASATDSAGANVLTF. The DNA for the CDR3 is TGTGCCAGCGCCACGGACAGCGCTGGGGCCAACGTCCTGACTTTC.

This clonotype appeared many times. This chain connects TRBV29-1 to TRBJ1-1; tentative D call: TRBD1 (5 bases). Germline-derived CDR1 and CDR2 are SQVTM and ANQGSEA. The CDR3 has 11 residues. V lost 7 bases and J 7 bases, leaving 13 bases between the germline ends. CDR3 sequence reads: CSARGGVEAFF. CDR3 nucleotide sequence: TGCAGCGCTCGCGGGGGGGTTGAAGCTTTCTTT.

This clonotype has a count of ten or more. J is TRBJ1-1 and V is TRBV7-4, with a weak D call TRBD1 (6 bases). The ends were cut back, 5 bases at V and 5 bases at J, with 24 bases in the middle. The CDR3 sequence is 17 residues long. Germline CDR1 is SGHVT and CDR2 is SQSDAQ. The CDR3 region is CASSRQNRTDIGTEAFF. The CDR3 coding sequence is TGTGCCAGCAGCCGACAAAACAGGACAGATATCGGTACTGAAGCTTTCTTT. The full variable domain, with the rest looked up from reference TRBV7-4 and TRBJ1-1, is GAGVSQSPRYKVAKRGRDVALRCDSISGHVTLYWYRQTLGQGSEVLTYSQSDAQRDKSGRPSGRFSAERPERSVSTLKIQRTEQGDSAVYLCASSRQNRTDIGTEAFFGQGTRLTVV.

About this clonotype: Given a much more abundant clone one base away, this may be a read error. This rearrangement joins TRBV10-3 to TRBJ2-6; D remains ambiguous. In germline, CDR1 is ENHRY, CDR2 SYGVKD. The length of the CDR3 is 15 residues. Trimming left V 3 bases short and J 4 bases short, with 10 bases between. Here the CDR3 DNA reads TGTGCCATCAGTGATAAGGATGGCGGGGCCAACGTCCTGACTTTC. As protein: CAISDKDGGANVLTF.

The chain has TRBV7-2 and TRBJ2-5, with a possible D match to TRBD1 (6 bases). Trimming took 4 bases from V and 7 from J, leaving 19 bases between them. The CDR3 loop spans 15 amino acids. Per germline, CDR1 SGHTA and CDR2 FQGNSA. The DNA for the CDR3 is TGTGCCAGCAGCTGGCAGGGGACCACCCAGTGGACCCAGTACTTC. This codes for CASSWQGTTQWTQYF.

This clonotype was seen a few times. One end of the junction fails to match germline, which may point to a read error. CDR3 amino acids: CASSQEDRSRSYEQYF. CDR3 DNA sequence: TGCGCCAGCAGCCAAGAGGACCGGTCCAGGTCCTACGAGCAGTACTTC. The chain recombines TRBV7-9 with TRBJ2-7; no definite D call. There are 16 residues in the CDR3. Germline CDR1 SEHNR, CDR2 FQNEAQ (reference sequence).

This clonotype was seen many times. CDR3 loop: CASSGTGRGALHF. The DNA for the CDR3 is TGTGCCAGCAGTGGGACAGGGAGAGGGGCCCTCCACTTT. This chain uses TRBV2 with TRBJ1-6; TRBD1 matches at 8 bases. The CDR3 is 13 amino acids. Germline-derived CDR1 and CDR2 are SNHLY and FYNNEI. V lost 4 bases and J lost 14; bases outside the gene matches: 7.

V and J are TRBV9 and TRBJ1-3; D gene ambiguous. This CDR3 region has 16 residues. Germline V lookup: CDR1 SGDLS, CDR2 YYNGEE. With 4 bases removed from V and 0 bases from J, the gap between germline ends came to 14 bases. The CDR3 spells CASSPQPGISGNTIYF. CDR3 coding DNA: TGTGCCAGCAGCCCCCAACCGGGGATCTCTGGAAACACCATATATTTT.

The chain couples TRBV19 to TRBJ1-4, with D possibly matching TRBD1 (6 bases). CDR3 length equals 13 residues. V lost 3 bases to trimming and J lost 7 bases, with 9 bases between them. Germline V lookup: CDR1 LNHDA, CDR2 SQIVND (reference sequence). This CDR3 reads CASSIGGTEKLFF. The DNA for the CDR3 is TGTGCCAGTAGTATTGGGGGCACTGAAAAACTGTTTTTT.

This clonotype was recorded many times. The chain couples TRBV16 to TRBJ2-7, with no clear D. The CDR3 is 14 residues long. Between the trimmed V and J ends, which lost 4 bases and 2 bases, there was a span of 12 bases. Germline V gene sequence: CDR1 KGHSY, CDR2 FQNENV. CDR3 DNA: TGTGCCAGCAGCCGTACTATACGGCCCTACGAGCAGTACTTC. Its protein product is CASSRTIRPYEQYF.

V is TRBV20-1 and J is TRBJ2-7, with a possible D match to TRBD1 (6 bases). The V end was cut by 4 bases, the J end by 2 bases, with 12 bases between. Germline V gene data show CDR1 as DFQATT and CDR2 as SNEGSKA (reference sequence). This CDR3 has 13 amino acids. In DNA form, the CDR3 reads TGCAGTGCTAATTCGGACAGCCCCTACGAGCAGTACTTC. This encodes CSANSDSPYEQYF.

This clonotype appeared a few times. This chain links TRBV7-9 with TRBJ2-7; TRBD2 is a possible D gene (5 bases). Germline loops: CDR1 SEHNR, CDR2 FQNEAQ (reference sequence). This CDR3 spans 13 amino acids. V was clipped by 7 bases and J by 3 bases, with 13 bases between them. The CDR3 is CASTDSPGYEQYF. The CDR3 coding sequence is TGTGCCAGCACGGACTCCCCGGGCTACGAGCAGTACTTC.

In its sample, this clonotype was seen many times. This chain connects TRBV7-9 to TRBJ1-6; tentatively, D is TRBD1 (6 bases). The CDR3 is 14 residues long. V was shortened by 3 bases and J by 6 bases, with 9 bases between the two germline ends. Germline assignment: CDR1 SEHNR and CDR2 FQNEAQ (reference sequence). CDR3 sequence (DNA): TGTGCCAGCAGCTTTGCCAGGGGTAATTCACCCCTCCACTTT. As protein: CASSFARGNSPLHF.